This record covers a single TCR beta chain. Clones were sequenced by immunoSEQ multiplex PCR, and TCRdb holds only the in-frame ones, with some missing. In the table there are roughly 2,000,000 clones, approximately 94% of which are singletons. CD8 cells regarded as naive lacked CD45RO, were positively chosen for CCR7, and omitted terminally differentiated effector memory CD45RA+ cells. This entry comes from a study of shared clonotypes between healthy human individuals. Germline values: CDR1 SGHDT, CDR2 YYEEEE. The CDR3 consists of 15 residues. J was trimmed by 4 bases and V by 4 bases; bases with no gene match: 8.

This TCR came from a young man in good health. The chain combines TRBV5-6 with TRBJ1-5; TRBD1 agrees at 7 bases. Sequenced sample: naive CD8+ T cells sorted from blood. The CDR3 loop reads CASSVYRGGNQPQHF. For the CDR3, the DNA is TGTGCCAGCAGCGTATACAGGGGCGGGAATCAGCCCCAGCATTTT.